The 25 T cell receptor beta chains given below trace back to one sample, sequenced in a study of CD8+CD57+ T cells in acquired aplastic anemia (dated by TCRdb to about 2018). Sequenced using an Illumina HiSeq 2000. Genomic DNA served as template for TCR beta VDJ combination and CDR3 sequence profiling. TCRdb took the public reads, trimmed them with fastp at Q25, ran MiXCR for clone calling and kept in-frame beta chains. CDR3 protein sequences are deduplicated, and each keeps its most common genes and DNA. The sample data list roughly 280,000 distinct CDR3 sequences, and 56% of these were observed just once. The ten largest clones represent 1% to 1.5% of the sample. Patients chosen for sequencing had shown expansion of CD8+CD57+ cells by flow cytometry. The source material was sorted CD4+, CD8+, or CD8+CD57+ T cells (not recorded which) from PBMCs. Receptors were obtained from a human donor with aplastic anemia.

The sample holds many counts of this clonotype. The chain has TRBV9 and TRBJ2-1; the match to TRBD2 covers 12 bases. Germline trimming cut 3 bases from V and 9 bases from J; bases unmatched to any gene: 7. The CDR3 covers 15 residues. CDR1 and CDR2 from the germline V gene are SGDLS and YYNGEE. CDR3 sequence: CASSASGGAGSEQFF. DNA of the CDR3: TGTGCCAGCAGCGCTAGCGGGGGGGCTGGGAGTGAGCAGTTCTTC.

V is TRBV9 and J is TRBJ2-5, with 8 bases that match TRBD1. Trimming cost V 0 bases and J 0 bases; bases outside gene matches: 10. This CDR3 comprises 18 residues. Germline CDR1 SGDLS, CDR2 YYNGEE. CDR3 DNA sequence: TGTGCCAGCAGCGTAGGGACAGGGTTCATAGGGTACCAAGAGACCCAGTACTTC. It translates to CASSVGTGFIGYQETQYF.

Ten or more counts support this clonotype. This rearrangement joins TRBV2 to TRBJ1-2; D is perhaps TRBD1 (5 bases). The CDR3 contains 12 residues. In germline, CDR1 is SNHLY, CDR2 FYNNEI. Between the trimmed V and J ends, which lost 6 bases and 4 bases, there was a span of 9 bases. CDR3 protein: CASRPGTYGYTF. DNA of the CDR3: TGTGCCAGCAGGCCCGGGACCTATGGCTACACCTTC.

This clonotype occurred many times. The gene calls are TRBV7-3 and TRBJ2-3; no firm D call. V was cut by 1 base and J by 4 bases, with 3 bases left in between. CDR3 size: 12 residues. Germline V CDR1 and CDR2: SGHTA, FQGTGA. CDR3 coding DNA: TGTGCCAGCAGCTTAATGTCAGATACGCAGTATTTT. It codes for CASSLMSDTQYF.

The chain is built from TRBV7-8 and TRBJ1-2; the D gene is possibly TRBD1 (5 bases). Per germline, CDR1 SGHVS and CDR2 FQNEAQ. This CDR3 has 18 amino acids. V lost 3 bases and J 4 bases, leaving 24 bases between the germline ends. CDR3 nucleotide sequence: TGTGCCAGCAGCTTCTTAAATGGACGGAGCGGGACGGCCTATGGCTACACCTTC. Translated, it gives CASSFLNGRSGTAYGYTF.

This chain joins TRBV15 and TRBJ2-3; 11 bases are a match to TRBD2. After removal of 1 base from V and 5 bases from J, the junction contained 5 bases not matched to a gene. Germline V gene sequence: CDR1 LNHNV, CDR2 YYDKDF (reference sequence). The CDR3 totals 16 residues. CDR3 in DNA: TGTGCCACCAGCAGAGTAGCGGGAGGGCCTATAGATACGCAGTATTTT. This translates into CATSRVAGGPIDTQYF.

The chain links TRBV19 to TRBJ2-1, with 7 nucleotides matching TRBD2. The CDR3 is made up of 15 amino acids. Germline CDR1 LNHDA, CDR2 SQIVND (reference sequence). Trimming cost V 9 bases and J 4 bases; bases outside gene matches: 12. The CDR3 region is CASSLREGGYNEQFF. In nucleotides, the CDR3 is TGTGCCAGCAGCTTGAGGGAGGGTGGGTACAATGAGCAGTTCTTC.

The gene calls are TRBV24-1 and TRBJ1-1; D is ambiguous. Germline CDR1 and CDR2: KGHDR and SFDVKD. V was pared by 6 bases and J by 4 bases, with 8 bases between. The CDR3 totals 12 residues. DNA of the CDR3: TGTGCCACCAGTAGATCCGGCACTGAAGCTTTCTTT. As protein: CATSRSGTEAFF.

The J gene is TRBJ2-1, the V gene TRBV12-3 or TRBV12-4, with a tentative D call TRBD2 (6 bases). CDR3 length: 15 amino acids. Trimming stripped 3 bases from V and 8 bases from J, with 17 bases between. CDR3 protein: CASSFTLGGSYEQFF. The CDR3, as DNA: TGTGCCAGCAGTTTTACGTTGGGAGGATCATATGAGCAGTTCTTC.

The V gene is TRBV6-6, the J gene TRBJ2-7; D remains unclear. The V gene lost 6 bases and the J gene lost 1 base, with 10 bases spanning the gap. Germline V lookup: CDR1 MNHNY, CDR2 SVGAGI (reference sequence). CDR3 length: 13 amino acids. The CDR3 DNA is TGTGCCAGCAGAGACGTCCCTTCCTACGAGCAGTACTTC. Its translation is CASRDVPSYEQYF.

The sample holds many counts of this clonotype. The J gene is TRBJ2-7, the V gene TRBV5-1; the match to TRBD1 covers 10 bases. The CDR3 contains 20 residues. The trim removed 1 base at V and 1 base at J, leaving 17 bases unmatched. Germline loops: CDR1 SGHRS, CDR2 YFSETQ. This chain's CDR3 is CASSLTPPGQGTLSSYEQYF. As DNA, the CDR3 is TGCGCCAGCAGCTTGACACCACCGGGACAGGGGACCCTATCGTCCTACGAGCAGTACTTC.

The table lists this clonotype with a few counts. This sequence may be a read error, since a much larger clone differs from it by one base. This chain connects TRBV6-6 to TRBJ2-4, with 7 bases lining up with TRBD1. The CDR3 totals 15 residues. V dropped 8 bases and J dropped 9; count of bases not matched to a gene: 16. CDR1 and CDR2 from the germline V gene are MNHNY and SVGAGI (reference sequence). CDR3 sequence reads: CASGSSGQAMSIQYF. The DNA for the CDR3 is TGTGCCAGCGGTTCGTCCGGACAGGCAATGAGCATTCAGTACTTC.

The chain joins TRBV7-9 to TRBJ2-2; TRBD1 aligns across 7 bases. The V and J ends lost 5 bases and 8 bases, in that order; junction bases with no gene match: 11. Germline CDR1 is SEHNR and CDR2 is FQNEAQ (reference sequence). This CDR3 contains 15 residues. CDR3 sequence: CASSTQQGIAGELFF. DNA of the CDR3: TGTGCCAGCAGCACCCAACAGGGGATTGCAGGGGAGCTGTTTTTT.

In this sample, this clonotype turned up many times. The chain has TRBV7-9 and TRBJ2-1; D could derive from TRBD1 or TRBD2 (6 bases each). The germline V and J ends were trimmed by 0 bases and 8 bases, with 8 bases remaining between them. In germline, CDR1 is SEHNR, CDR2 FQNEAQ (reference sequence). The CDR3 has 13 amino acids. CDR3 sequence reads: CASSLAGGYEQFF. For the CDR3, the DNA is TGTGCCAGCAGCTTAGCGGGGGGCTATGAGCAGTTCTTC.

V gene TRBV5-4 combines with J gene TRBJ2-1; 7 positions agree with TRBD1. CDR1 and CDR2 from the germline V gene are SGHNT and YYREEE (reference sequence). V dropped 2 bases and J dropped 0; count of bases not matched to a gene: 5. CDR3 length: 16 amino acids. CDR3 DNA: TGTGCCAGCAGCTTCGCCACAGGGGTCTCCTACAATGAGCAGTTCTTC. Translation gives CASSFATGVSYNEQFF.

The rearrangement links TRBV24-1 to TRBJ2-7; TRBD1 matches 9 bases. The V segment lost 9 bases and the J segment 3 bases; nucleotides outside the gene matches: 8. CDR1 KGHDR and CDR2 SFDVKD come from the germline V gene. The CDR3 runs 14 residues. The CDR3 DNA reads TGTGCCACCCAGGTGACAGGGGGGCTCTACGAGCAGTACTTC. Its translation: CATQVTGGLYEQYF.

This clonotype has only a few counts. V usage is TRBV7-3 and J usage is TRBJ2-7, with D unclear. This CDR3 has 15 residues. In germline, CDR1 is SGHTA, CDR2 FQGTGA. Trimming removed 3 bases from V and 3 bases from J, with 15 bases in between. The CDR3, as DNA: TGTGCCAGCAGCTTGACATCGGCCACCCACTACGAGCAGTACTTC. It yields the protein CASSLTSATHYEQYF.

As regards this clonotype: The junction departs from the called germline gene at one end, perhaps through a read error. In DNA, the CDR3 is TGCAGTGCTAGAGAGTCCCTCGGCGGGGGCGGCCTTTACGAGCGGTACTTC. It translates to CSARESLGGGGLYERYF. J is TRBJ2-7 and V is TRBV20-1; TRBD2 is a possible D gene (7 bases). Germline CDR1 reads DFQATT; CDR2 reads SNEGSKA (reference sequence). This CDR3 spans 17 amino acids.

CDR3 sequence reads: CSVADTTNQPQHF. CDR3 DNA: TGCAGCGTCGCGGACACGACAAATCAGCCCCAGCATTTT. The chain links TRBV29-1 to TRBJ1-5, with D possibly being TRBD1 (5 bases). Trimming pared 6 bases from V and 4 bases from J, leaving 13 bases between. CDR3 length: 13 amino acids. Germline-derived CDR1 and CDR2 are SQVTM and ANQGSEA.

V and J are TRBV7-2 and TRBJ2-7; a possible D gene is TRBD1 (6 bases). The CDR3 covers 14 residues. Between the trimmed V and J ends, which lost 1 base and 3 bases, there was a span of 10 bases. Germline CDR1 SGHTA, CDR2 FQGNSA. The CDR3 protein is CASSLVTGNYEQYF. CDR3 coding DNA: TGTGCCAGCAGCTTAGTGACAGGCAACTACGAGCAGTACTTC.

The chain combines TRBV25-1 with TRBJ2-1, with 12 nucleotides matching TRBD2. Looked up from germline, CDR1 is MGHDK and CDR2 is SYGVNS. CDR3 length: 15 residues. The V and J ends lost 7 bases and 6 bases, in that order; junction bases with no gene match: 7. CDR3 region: CASKIRGLAGNEQFF. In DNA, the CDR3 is TGTGCCAGCAAAATTCGGGGACTAGCGGGCAATGAGCAGTTCTTC.

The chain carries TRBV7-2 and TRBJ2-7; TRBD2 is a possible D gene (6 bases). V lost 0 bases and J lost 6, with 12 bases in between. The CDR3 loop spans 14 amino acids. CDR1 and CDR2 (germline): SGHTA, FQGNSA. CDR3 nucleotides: TGTGCCAGCAGCTTAGCGGTCGCGGGGACCGAGCAGTACTTC. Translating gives CASSLAVAGTEQYF. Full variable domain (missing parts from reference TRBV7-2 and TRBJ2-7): GAGVSQSPSNKVTEKGKDVELRCDPISGHTALYWYRQSLGQGLEFLIYFQGNSAPDKSGLPSDRFSAERTGGSVSTLTIQRTQQEDSAVYLCASSLAVAGTEQYFGPGTRLTVT.

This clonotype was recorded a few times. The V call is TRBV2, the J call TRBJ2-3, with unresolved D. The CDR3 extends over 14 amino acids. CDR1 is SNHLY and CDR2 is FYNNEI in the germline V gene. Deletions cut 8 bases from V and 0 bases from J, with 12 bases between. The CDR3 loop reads CASVGLLSTDTQYF. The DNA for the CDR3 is TGTGCCAGCGTCGGCCTTCTTAGCACAGATACGCAGTATTTT.

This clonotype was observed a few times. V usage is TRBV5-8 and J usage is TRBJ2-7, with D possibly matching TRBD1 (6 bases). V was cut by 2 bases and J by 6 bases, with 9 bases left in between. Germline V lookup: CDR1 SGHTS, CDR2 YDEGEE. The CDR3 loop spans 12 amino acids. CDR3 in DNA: TGTGCCAGCAGCTTTCAAGGGGGCGAGCAGTACTTC. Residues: CASSFQGGEQYF.

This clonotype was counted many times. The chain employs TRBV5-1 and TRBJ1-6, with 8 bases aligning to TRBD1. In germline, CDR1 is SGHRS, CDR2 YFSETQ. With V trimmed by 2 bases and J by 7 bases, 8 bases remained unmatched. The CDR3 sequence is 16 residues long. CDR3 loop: CASSLPGGQGNSPLHF. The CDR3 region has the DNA TGCGCCAGCAGCTTACCCGGAGGACAGGGAAATTCACCCCTCCACTTT.